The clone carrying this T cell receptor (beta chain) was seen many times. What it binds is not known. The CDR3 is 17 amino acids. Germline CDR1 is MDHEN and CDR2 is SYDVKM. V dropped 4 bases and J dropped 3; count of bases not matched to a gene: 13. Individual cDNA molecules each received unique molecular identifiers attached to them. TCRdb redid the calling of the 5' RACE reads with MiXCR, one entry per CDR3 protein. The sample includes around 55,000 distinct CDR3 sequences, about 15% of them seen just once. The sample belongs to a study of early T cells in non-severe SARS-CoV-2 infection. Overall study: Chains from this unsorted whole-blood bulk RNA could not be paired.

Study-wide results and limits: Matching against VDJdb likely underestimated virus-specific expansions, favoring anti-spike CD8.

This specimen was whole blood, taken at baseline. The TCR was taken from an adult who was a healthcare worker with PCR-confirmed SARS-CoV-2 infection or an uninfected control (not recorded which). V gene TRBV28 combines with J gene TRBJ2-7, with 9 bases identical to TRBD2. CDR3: CASSSGLAAFGVYEQYF. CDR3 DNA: TGTGCCAGCAGTTCGGGACTAGCAGCTTTTGGGGTCTACGAGCAGTACTTC.